The clone carrying this T cell receptor (beta chain) came up a few times. Its antigen is not known. Time point described: pre-sensitization, week 0. Treatment of the sample: therapeutic diphenylcyclopropenone sensitization with weekly scalp DPC. Donation of samples came from alopecia patients who were 18 to 70 years old and suitable for DPC. TCRdb reprocessed the RACE reads via MiXCR and lists one record per CDR3 protein. The table shows about 80,000 distinct CDR3 sequences, with around 13% occurring only once. This sample was taken from a study of human T cells and chemical hapten exposure. Study context: Once 0.01% DPC had been applied to the upper back by patch test, readings were taken at 6 days. Overall study results and limits: Donors in the study had alopecia, meaning their immune response may differ from healthy people's.

This TCR was sampled from a woman aged 45-60 years with alopecia areata. Some clones in this sample may be carry-over from other donors' samples. The sequencing here drew on whole blood, taken in connection with sensitization to the hapten diphenylcyclopropenone (DPC).

CDR3 sequence: CASSLTSTGVEGYTF. The DNA of the CDR3 is TGTGCCAGCAGTTTGACCTCGACAGGGGTGGAGGGCTACACCTTC. The gene calls are TRBV12-3 or TRBV12-4 and TRBJ1-2; TRBD1 matches at 8 bases. After removal of 3 bases from V and 8 bases from J, the junction contained 11 bases not matched to a gene. This CDR3 spans 15 amino acids.